The 32 T cell receptor beta chains below come from one sample, sequenced in a study of blood T cell repertoires in COVID-19. The assay was immunoSEQ multiplex PCR, and TCRdb's table has in-frame clones only and misses some. The profile shows about 200,000 clones, roughly 88% of them singletons. The sequenced sample was peripheral blood. These receptors originate from a human donor in a cohort sampled during active COVID-19.

The chain employs TRBV28 and TRBJ1-2; the match to TRBD1 covers 9 bases. Germline lookup yields CDR1 MDHEN and CDR2 SYDVKM. The junction had 9 bases not matched to a gene; V was cut back by 2 bases and J by 5 bases. The length of the CDR3 is 16 residues. The CDR3 region has the DNA TGTGCCAGCAGTTTACCCCTCCCCGGGACAGGGTATGGCTACACCTTC. Translating it yields CASSLPLPGTGYGYTF.

The CDR3 region has the DNA TGTGCCAGCAGCAACAGACAGGGTGATGGCACAGATACGCAGTATTTT. This translates into CASSNRQGDGTDTQYF. The genes are TRBV7-8 and TRBJ2-3; 7 bases are a match to TRBD1. Germline CDR1 is SGHVS and CDR2 is FQNEAQ. V lost 5 bases and J lost 1; bases outside the gene matches: 9. CDR3 size: 16 residues.

The chain employs TRBV19 and TRBJ2-2; 7 nucleotides line up with TRBD1. After removal of 6 bases from V and 1 base from J, the junction contained 8 bases not matched to a gene. Germline V lookup: CDR1 LNHDA, CDR2 SQIVND (reference sequence). The CDR3 covers 16 residues. The CDR3 loop is CASSRRQGVNTGELFF. CDR3 sequence (DNA): TGTGCCAGTAGCCGTCGACAGGGCGTGAACACCGGGGAGCTGTTTTTT.

The J gene is TRBJ1-6, the V gene TRBV7-9; 7 positions agree with TRBD1. Looked up from germline, CDR1 is SEHNR and CDR2 is FQNEAQ (reference sequence). The CDR3 sequence is 18 residues long. Germline trimming cut 5 bases from V and 7 bases from J; bases unmatched to any gene: 17. The DNA for the CDR3 is TGTGCCAGCAGCCCCCGTACAGGGGATCGGATCCCGAATTCACCCCTCCACTTT. This codes for CASSPRTGDRIPNSPLHF.

The chain joins TRBV28 to TRBJ1-2; 9 bases align to TRBD1. The CDR3 is 14 residues long. Trimming removed 4 bases from V and 8 bases from J; junction bases left unmatched: 8. Germline V gene lookup returns CDR1 MDHEN and CDR2 SYDVKM. As DNA, the CDR3 is TGTGCCAGCAGTTCGGGGTACAGGGGGCACGGCTACACCTTC. Translating it yields CASSSGYRGHGYTF.

The gene calls are TRBV20-1 and TRBJ2-7; 7 nucleotides agree with TRBD2. The CDR3 is made up of 11 amino acids. Looked up from germline, CDR1 is DFQATT and CDR2 is SNEGSKA (reference sequence). J was trimmed by 0 bases and V by 7 bases; bases with no gene match: 0. CDR3: CSGTSSYEQYF. The CDR3, as DNA: TGCAGTGGGACTAGCTCCTACGAGCAGTACTTC.

V and J are TRBV7-2 and TRBJ2-3; D gene ambiguous. Looked up from germline, CDR1 is SGHTA and CDR2 is FQGNSA. The germline V and J ends were trimmed by 0 bases and 9 bases, with 7 bases remaining between them. The CDR3 runs 12 residues. The CDR3 region has the DNA TGTGCCAGCAGCTTAGCGCTGGGCACGCAGTATTTT. Protein product: CASSLALGTQYF.

V is TRBV21-1 and J is TRBJ2-1; TRBD1 was called by the table and not checked on the DNA. TRBV21-1 is classified as a pseudogene. CDR3 length: 15 amino acids. CDR3 in amino acids: CASSNRGQGGAEQFF. Written as DNA, the CDR3 is TGTGCCAGCAGCAACCGGGGACAGGGGGGCGCTGAGCAGTTCTTC.

This clone showed up just once. The chain combines TRBV27 with TRBJ1-6; D is uncertain. The V end was cut by 2 bases, the J end by 7 bases, with 9 bases between. The CDR3 is 14 amino acids. Germline V gives CDR1 MNHEY, CDR2 SMNVEV (reference sequence). The CDR3 coding sequence is TGTGCCAGCAGTTTAGTGGCCAGAAATTCACCCCTCCACTTT. This gives the protein CASSLVARNSPLHF.

CDR3 sequence (DNA): TGTGCCAGCAGCCCCCGGGACAGGGGTTTACTGAACACTGAAGCTTTCTTT. Protein sequence: CASSPRDRGLLNTEAFF. The chain joins TRBV11-2 to TRBJ1-1; 10 bases map to TRBD1. V shed 5 bases and J 0 bases; nucleotides not matched to a gene: 9. The CDR3 is made up of 17 amino acids. Germline loops: CDR1 SGHAT, CDR2 FQNNGV.

The chain combines TRBV7-9 with TRBJ1-3; D possibly corresponds to TRBD1 (5 bases). V shed 1 base and J shed 0 bases, with 7 bases lying between them. This CDR3 has 15 residues. Germline V CDR1 and CDR2: SEHNR, FQNEAQ (reference sequence). The CDR3 loop is CASSLGGNSGNTIYF. CDR3 DNA: TGTGCCAGCAGCTTAGGGGGCAACTCTGGAAACACCATATATTTT.

The V gene is TRBV10-3, the J gene TRBJ2-1; maybe TRBD1 (6 bases). Germline V lookup: CDR1 ENHRY, CDR2 SYGVKD. This CDR3 is built from 14 residues. The V end lost 4 bases, the J end lost 6 bases, and 13 bases lay between the germline ends. This CDR3 is CAISGIGGINEQFF. CDR3 nucleotide sequence: TGTGCCATCAGTGGAATAGGGGGTATCAATGAGCAGTTCTTC.

This sequence joins TRBV5-1 and TRBJ1-4; D call uncertain. Deletions cut 3 bases from V and 5 bases from J, with 11 bases between. Germline V CDR1 and CDR2: SGHRS, YFSETQ. The CDR3 covers 14 residues. The CDR3 sequence is CASSSPGKNEKLFF. The CDR3 DNA sequence: TGCGCCAGCAGCTCGCCGGGAAAGAATGAAAAACTGTTTTTT.

The chain is built from TRBV5-6 and TRBJ2-7; 12 nucleotides match TRBD2. Per germline, CDR1 SGHDT and CDR2 YYEEEE. This CDR3 is 15 amino acids long. The ends lost 3 bases at V and 3 bases at J; junction bases unmatched: 4. The CDR3 DNA reads TGTGCCAGCAGCTCCTTGACTAGCGGGAGCTACGAGCAGTACTTC. As protein: CASSSLTSGSYEQYF.

Concerning this clone: The junction does not match germline at one end; this may be a read error. The V call is TRBV5-5, the J call TRBJ1-4; 7 bases are shared with TRBD1. The CDR3 sequence is 13 residues long. Germline V gives CDR1 SGHKS, CDR2 YYEKEE (reference sequence). The CDR3, as DNA: TGTGCCAGCAGCTTGGTTCTAGGAGGACAGGCCTCTTTT. Residues: CASSLVLGGQASF.

V is TRBV7-9 and J is TRBJ2-1; TRBD2 agrees at 7 bases. Germline CDR1 SEHNR, CDR2 FQNEAQ (reference sequence). The CDR3 is 14 amino acids. Unmatched junction bases numbered 4, after V lost 1 base and J lost 7 bases. The CDR3 loop is CASSLGDYQNEQFF. The CDR3 DNA is TGTGCCAGCAGCTTAGGGGACTACCAAAATGAGCAGTTCTTC.

The gene calls are TRBV20-1 and TRBJ2-7, with a tentative D call TRBD2 (6 bases). The V gene lost 3 bases and the J gene lost 6 bases, with 36 bases spanning the gap. This CDR3 is 20 amino acids long. Germline values: CDR1 DFQATT, CDR2 SNEGSKA (reference sequence). In DNA, the CDR3 is TGCAGTGCTAGTGACCTCGGGGGAGCGGTGGGTTTCTCATCTTATTCCGAGCAGTACTTC. This sequence encodes CSASDLGGAVGFSSYSEQYF.

The V call is TRBV18, the J call TRBJ2-6, with D hard to call. CDR3 size: 17 residues. The V end was cut by 5 bases, the J end by 0 bases, with 14 bases between. Germline V gene sequence: CDR1 KGHSH, CDR2 LQKENI. CDR3 region: CASSGGARDSGANVLTF. For the CDR3, the DNA is TGTGCCAGCTCAGGCGGTGCCCGCGACTCTGGGGCCAACGTCCTGACTTTC.

The chain has TRBV6-1 and TRBJ2-1; D might be TRBD2 (5 bases). Between the trimmed V and J ends, which lost 2 bases and 15 bases, there was a span of 14 bases. Germline values: CDR1 MNHNS, CDR2 SASEGT. The CDR3 loop spans 12 amino acids. This CDR3 is CASSERRRKSFF. The CDR3 region has the DNA TGTGCCAGCAGTGAAAGGAGGAGGAAGTCGTTCTTC.

This chain connects TRBV30 to TRBJ2-1, with TRBD2 identical over 11 bases. This CDR3 has 14 amino acids. CDR1 is GTSNPN and CDR2 is SVGIG in the germline V gene (reference sequence). With 5 bases clipped from V and 8 bases from J, the junction kept 8 bases outside the gene matches. CDR3 nucleotide sequence: TGTGCCTGGGGTAGCGGGAGGGCCACACATGAGCAGTTCTTC. It yields the protein CAWGSGRATHEQFF.

The rearrangement uses TRBV7-2 and TRBJ2-3; TRBD2 aligns across 13 bases. The trim removed 5 bases at V and 11 bases at J, leaving 10 bases unmatched. The CDR3 extends over 15 amino acids. Germline CDR1 and CDR2: SGHTA and FQGNSA. The CDR3: CASSPAGTSGAGQYF. CDR3 bases: TGTGCCAGCAGCCCTGCCGGGACTAGCGGGGCAGGGCAGTATTTT.

The chain has TRBV27 and TRBJ1-2, with 8 bases that match TRBD1. The CDR3 has 12 amino acids. The trim removed 8 bases at V and 8 bases at J, leaving 7 bases unmatched. Germline V lookup: CDR1 MNHEY, CDR2 SMNVEV (reference sequence). As DNA, the CDR3 is TGTGCCAGCGGGCAGGGGGCGTGGGGCTACACCTTC. It encodes CASGQGAWGYTF.

V usage is TRBV28 and J usage is TRBJ1-2; 7 nucleotides match TRBD1. Germline V CDR1 and CDR2: MDHEN, SYDVKM. Germline trimming cut 6 bases from V and 7 bases from J; bases unmatched to any gene: 2. There are 11 residues in the CDR3. In DNA, the CDR3 is TGTGCCAGCAGGAGACAGGGTGGCTACACCTTC. This sequence encodes CASRRQGGYTF.

J is TRBJ2-1 and V is TRBV20-1, with D maybe TRBD2 (5 bases). CDR1 is DFQATT, CDR2 SNEGSKA, per germline (reference sequence). The V end lost 3 bases, the J end lost 5 bases, and 14 bases lay between the germline ends. The CDR3 consists of 14 residues. CDR3 bases: TGCAGTGCTAGTAGTGACTATCAGAACAATGAGCAGTTCTTC. This gives the protein CSASSDYQNNEQFF.

The chain links TRBV21-1 to TRBJ2-7; TRBD2, as called in the table, went unchecked against the DNA. TRBV21-1 is designated a pseudogene. This CDR3 has 17 amino acids. CDR3 in DNA: TGTGCCAGCAGCAAACGGCCGAGGACTAATCACCCCTACGAGCAGTACTTC. It translates to CASSKRPRTNHPYEQYF.

The V gene is TRBV15, the J gene TRBJ2-7; TRBD2 matches at 8 bases. V shed 0 bases and J 3 bases; nucleotides not matched to a gene: 7. This CDR3 spans 16 amino acids. Per germline, CDR1 LNHNV and CDR2 YYDKDF (reference sequence). DNA of the CDR3: TGTGCCACCAGCAGAGATCCCCTTACTAGCGGCTACGAGCAGTACTTC. It translates to CATSRDPLTSGYEQYF.

This clone was observed once. This chain uses TRBV25-1 with TRBJ1-1, with D tentatively TRBD1 (5 bases). Germline V gives CDR1 MGHDK, CDR2 SYGVNS. The ends were cut back, 1 base at V and 2 bases at J, with 14 bases in the middle. The CDR3 sequence is 16 residues long. This CDR3 reads CASSESVGGGNTEAFF. The CDR3 nucleotides are TGTGCCAGCAGTGAATCCGTGGGGGGGGGAAACACTGAAGCTTTCTTT.

This clone showed up just a few times. This chain links TRBV3-1 (or the pseudogene TRBV3-2) with TRBJ2-5, with 7 positions matching TRBD2. J lost 1 base, V lost 2 bases, and 7 bases had no gene match. Germline assignment: CDR1 LGHDT and CDR2 YNNKEL (reference sequence). The CDR3 contains 16 residues. The CDR3 loop reads CASSQRDYYIQETQYF. The CDR3 DNA follows: TGTGCCAGCAGCCAACGGGACTACTACATCCAAGAGACCCAGTACTTC.

This clone appeared a few times. This chain uses TRBV4-1 with TRBJ2-2; D possibly corresponds to TRBD1 (6 bases). Trimming took off 0 bases at V and 3 bases at J, with 11 bases between the two ends. Germline CDR1 MGHRA, CDR2 YSYEKL. There are 16 residues in the CDR3. CDR3 in DNA: TGCGCCAGCAGCCAAGAATCAGGGGCCCACACCGGGGAGCTGTTTTTT. Protein sequence: CASSQESGAHTGELFF.

This clone occurred once. The chain recombines TRBV12-5 with TRBJ1-1; TRBD1 matches at 11 bases. V was clipped by 1 base and J by 0 bases; unmatched bases: 4. The germline V gene has CDR1 LGHNT and CDR2 FRNRAP. CDR3 length: 17 residues. The CDR3 loop reads CASGLGGQGALNTEAFF. DNA of the CDR3: TGTGCTAGTGGTTTGGGTGGACAGGGGGCCTTGAACACTGAAGCTTTCTTT.

The chain carries TRBV24-1 and TRBJ2-1, with 7 nucleotides matching TRBD2. CDR3 length: 16 residues. Trimming at V came to 9 bases and at J to 4 bases, leaving 14 bases not matched to a gene. Germline V lookup: CDR1 KGHDR, CDR2 SFDVKD. The CDR3 here is CATGRGSGALYNEQFF. CDR3 sequence (DNA): TGTGCCACCGGGAGGGGTAGTGGGGCTTTGTACAATGAGCAGTTCTTC.

The J gene is TRBJ1-5, the V gene TRBV6-5, with TRBD1 matching over 7 bases. Germline V gene data show CDR1 as MNHEY and CDR2 as SVGAGI. V was pared by 6 bases and J by 2 bases, with 4 bases of the junction left unmatched. CDR3 size: 14 residues. The CDR3 nucleotides are TGTGCCAGCAGCGAGGGGGCGGGCAATCAGCCCCAGCATTTT. It is translated as CASSEGAGNQPQHF.